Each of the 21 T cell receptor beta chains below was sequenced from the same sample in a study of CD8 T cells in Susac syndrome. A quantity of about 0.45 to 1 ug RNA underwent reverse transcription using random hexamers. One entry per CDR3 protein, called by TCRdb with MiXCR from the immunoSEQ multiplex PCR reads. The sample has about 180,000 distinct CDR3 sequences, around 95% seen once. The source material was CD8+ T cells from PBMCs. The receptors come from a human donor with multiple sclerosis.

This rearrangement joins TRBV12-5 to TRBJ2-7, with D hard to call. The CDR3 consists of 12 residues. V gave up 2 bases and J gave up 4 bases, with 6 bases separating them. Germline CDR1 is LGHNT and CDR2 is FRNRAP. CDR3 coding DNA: TGTGCTAGTGGTTTGTCGGTATACGAGCAGTACTTC. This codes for CASGLSVYEQYF.

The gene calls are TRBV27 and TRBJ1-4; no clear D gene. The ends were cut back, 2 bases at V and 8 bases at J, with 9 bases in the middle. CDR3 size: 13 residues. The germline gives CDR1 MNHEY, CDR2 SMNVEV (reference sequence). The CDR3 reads CASSLVFGEKLFF. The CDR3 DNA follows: TGTGCCAGCAGTTTAGTTTTTGGGGAAAAACTGTTTTTT.

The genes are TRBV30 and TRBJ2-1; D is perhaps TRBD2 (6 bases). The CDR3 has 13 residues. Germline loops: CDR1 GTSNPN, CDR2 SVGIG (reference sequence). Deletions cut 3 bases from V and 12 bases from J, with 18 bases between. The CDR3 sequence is CAWRDYKPGLQFF. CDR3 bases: TGTGCCTGGAGGGACTACAAGCCAGGATTGCAGTTCTTC.

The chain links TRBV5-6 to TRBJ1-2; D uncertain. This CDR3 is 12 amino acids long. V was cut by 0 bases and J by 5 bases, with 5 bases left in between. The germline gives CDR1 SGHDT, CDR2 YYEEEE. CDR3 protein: CASSLEAYGYTF. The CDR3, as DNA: TGTGCCAGCAGCTTGGAGGCTTATGGCTACACCTTC.

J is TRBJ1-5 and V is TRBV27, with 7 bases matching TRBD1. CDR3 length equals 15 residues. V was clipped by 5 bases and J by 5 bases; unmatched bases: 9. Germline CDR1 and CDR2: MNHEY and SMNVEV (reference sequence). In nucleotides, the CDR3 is TGTGCCAGCAGTCCGCAAACACAGGGGTATCAGCCCCAGCATTTT. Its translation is CASSPQTQGYQPQHF.

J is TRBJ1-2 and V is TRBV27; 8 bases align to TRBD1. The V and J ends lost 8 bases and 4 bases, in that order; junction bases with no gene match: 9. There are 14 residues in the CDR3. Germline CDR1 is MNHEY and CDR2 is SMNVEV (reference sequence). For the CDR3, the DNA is TGTGCCAGCTCACAGGGGGGCCCAGGCTATGGCTACACCTTC. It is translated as CASSQGGPGYGYTF.

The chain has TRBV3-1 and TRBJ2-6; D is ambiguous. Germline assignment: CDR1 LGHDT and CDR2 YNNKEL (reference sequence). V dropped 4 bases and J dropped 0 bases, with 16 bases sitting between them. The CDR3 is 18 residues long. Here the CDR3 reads CASSLRHNGRSGANVLTF. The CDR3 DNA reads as TGTGCCAGCAGCCTCCGGCACAACGGACGCTCTGGGGCCAACGTCCTGACTTTC.

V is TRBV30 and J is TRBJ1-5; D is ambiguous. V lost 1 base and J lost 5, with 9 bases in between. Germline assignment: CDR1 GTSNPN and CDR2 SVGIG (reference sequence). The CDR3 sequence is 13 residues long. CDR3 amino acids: CAWSADGYQPQHF. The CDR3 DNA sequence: TGTGCCTGGAGTGCCGACGGCTATCAGCCCCAGCATTTT.

The CDR3 coding sequence is TGTGCCAGCAGTGAAGCGAGGCTCTTGAACACTGAAGCTTTCTTT. As protein: CASSEARLLNTEAFF. V usage is TRBV2 and J usage is TRBJ1-1; D unclear. The CDR3 covers 15 residues. Between the trimmed V and J ends, which lost 0 bases and 0 bases, there was a span of 8 bases. Looked up from germline, CDR1 is SNHLY and CDR2 is FYNNEI. The whole variable domain, filled in from reference TRBV2 and TRBJ1-1, reads EPEVTQTPSHQVTQMGQEVILRCVPISNHLYFYWYRQILGQKVEFLVSFYNNEISEKSEIFDDQFSVERPDGSNFTLKIRSTKLEDSAMYFCASSEARLLNTEAFFGQGTRLTVV.

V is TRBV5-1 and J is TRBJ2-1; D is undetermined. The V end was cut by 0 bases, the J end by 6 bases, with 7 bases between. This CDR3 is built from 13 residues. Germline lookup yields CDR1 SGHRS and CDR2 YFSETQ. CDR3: CASSLDPSNEQFF. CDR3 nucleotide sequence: TGCGCCAGCAGCTTGGATCCATCCAATGAGCAGTTCTTC.

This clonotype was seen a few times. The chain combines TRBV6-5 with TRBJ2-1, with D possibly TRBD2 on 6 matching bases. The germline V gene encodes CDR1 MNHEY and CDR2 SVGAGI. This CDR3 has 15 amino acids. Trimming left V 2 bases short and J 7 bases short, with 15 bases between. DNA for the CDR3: TGTGCCAGCAGTTACCGCACGGGAGATGGGAATGAGCAGTTCTTC. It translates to CASSYRTGDGNEQFF.

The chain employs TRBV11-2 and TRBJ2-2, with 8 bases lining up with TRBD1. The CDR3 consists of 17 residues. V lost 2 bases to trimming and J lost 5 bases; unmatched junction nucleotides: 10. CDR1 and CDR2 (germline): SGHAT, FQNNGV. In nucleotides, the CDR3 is TGTGCCAGCAGCTTACCAGTCGGACAGGGAAAGACCGGGGAGCTGTTTTTT. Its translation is CASSLPVGQGKTGELFF.

CDR3 region: CASSQPGLAGRTYEQYF. CDR3 nucleotides: TGTGCCAGCAGCCAACCGGGACTAGCGGGCCGCACCTACGAGCAGTACTTC. V usage is TRBV3-1 and J usage is TRBJ2-7; 12 bases align to TRBD2. The CDR3 consists of 17 residues. The trim removed 2 bases at V and 2 bases at J, leaving 7 bases unmatched. Germline CDR1 is LGHDT and CDR2 is YNNKEL (reference sequence).

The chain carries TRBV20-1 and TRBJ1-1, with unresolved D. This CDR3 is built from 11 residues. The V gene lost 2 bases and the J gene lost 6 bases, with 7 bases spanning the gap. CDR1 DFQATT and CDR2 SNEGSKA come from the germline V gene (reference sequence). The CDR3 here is CSARSGPEAFF. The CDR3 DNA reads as TGCAGTGCTAGATCAGGACCTGAAGCTTTCTTT.

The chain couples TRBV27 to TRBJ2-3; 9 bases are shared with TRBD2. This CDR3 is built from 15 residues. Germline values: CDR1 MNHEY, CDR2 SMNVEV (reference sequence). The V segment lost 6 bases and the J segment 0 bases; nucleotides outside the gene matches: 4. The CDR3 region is CASRRLAESTDTQYF. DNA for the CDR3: TGTGCCAGCAGACGACTAGCGGAGAGCACAGATACGCAGTATTTT.

The CDR3 here is CASIIGTSGSPAKNIQYF. The CDR3 DNA is TGTGCCAGCATAATCGGGACTAGCGGGAGTCCGGCCAAAAACATTCAGTACTTC. V usage is TRBV6-1 and J usage is TRBJ2-4; TRBD2 matches 14 bases. Per the germline V gene, CDR1 is MNHNS and CDR2 is SASEGT. The V segment lost 7 bases and the J segment 1 base; nucleotides outside the gene matches: 9. This CDR3 is built from 18 residues.

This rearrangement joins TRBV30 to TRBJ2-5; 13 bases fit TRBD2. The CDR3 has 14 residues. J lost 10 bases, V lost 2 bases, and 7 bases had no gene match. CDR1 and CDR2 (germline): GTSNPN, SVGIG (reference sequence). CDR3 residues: CAWSTGLAGEGQYF. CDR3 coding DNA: TGTGCCTGGAGTACCGGACTAGCGGGAGAGGGCCAGTACTTC.

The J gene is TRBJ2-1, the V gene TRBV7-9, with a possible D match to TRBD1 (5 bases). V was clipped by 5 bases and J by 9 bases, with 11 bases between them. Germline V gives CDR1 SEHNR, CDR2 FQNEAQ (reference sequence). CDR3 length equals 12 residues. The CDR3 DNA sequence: TGTGCCAGCAGCCCAGGGTTCTCTGAGCAGTTCTTC. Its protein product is CASSPGFSEQFF.

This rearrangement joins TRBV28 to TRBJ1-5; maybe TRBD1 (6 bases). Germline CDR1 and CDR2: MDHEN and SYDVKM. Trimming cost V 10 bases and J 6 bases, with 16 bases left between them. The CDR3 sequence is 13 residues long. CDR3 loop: CATEGGLTQPQHF. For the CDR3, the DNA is TGTGCCACCGAGGGGGGGCTAACTCAGCCCCAGCATTTT.

For the CDR3, the DNA is TGTGCCAGCAGCCAGCGACAGGGTGACACTGAAGCTTTCTTT. It translates to CASSQRQGDTEAFF. The gene calls are TRBV16 and TRBJ1-1; TRBD1 aligns across 7 bases. CDR1 is KGHSY and CDR2 is FQNENV in the germline V gene. V lost 3 bases to trimming and J lost 3 bases; unmatched junction nucleotides: 4. CDR3 length: 14 amino acids.

This CDR3 reads CASSSRQETQYF. The CDR3 region has the DNA TGTGCCAGCAGTAGCCGCCAAGAGACCCAGTACTTC. V gene TRBV27 combines with J gene TRBJ2-5, with D unclear. Trimming stripped 5 bases from V and 1 base from J, with 5 bases between. The CDR3 loop spans 12 amino acids. Germline-derived CDR1 and CDR2 are MNHEY and SMNVEV (reference sequence).